The subject of this entry is one T cell receptor beta chain. Other DNA sequences in the sample encode the same CDR3. The entry originates in a study of blood T cell repertoires in COVID-19. Background on the study: Specimens from acute and convalescent COVID-19 originated in the United States, Italy and Spain. Sources were T cells, B-cell-depleted T cells, or PBMCs; the material itself was cDNA or gDNA.

V lost 0 bases and J 7 bases, leaving 7 bases between the germline ends. The CDR3 runs to 12 residues. Germline assignment: CDR1 SGDLS and CDR2 YYNGEE. Authors' processing steps: How many nucleated cells were present was estimated from reference gene primer amplification. Libraries were prepared by immunoSEQ multiplex PCR; TCRdb keeps only in-frame clonotypes and omits some of them. V and J calls and clone size come straight from that table; D and trimming were deduced from the DNA. The data contain around 200,000 clones, around 86% of them singletons. This sequence was found in a human donor in a cohort sampled during active COVID-19. The chain has TRBV9 and TRBJ1-2, with TRBD1 as a possible D gene (5 bases). The sequenced material came from peripheral blood. The CDR3 DNA reads TGTGCCAGCAGCGTAGGGAGGGGTGGCTACACCTTC. Translating gives CASSVGRGGYTF.